This entry concerns a single T cell receptor beta chain. The sample originates from a study of T-cell reconstitution after alpha-beta-depleted transplantation in children. This CDR3 region has 17 residues. The trim removed 2 bases at V and 6 bases at J, leaving 17 bases unmatched. CDR1 DFQATT and CDR2 SNEGSKA come from the germline V gene (reference sequence). Unique molecular identifiers were used to barcode this TCRbeta library. Each CDR3 protein gets one entry after TCRdb re-called the PCR reads with MiXCR. The sample lists about 370,000 distinct CDR3 sequences, around 21% occurring once. The TCR originated in a human donor who donated a stem cell graft to a child with acute myeloid leukemia. The V call is TRBV20-1, the J call TRBJ1-1, with 8 bases matching TRBD1. Sequenced material: PBMCs from the stem cell graft donor, taken from the stem cell graft. CDR3 amino acids: CSARSGKWDRPLSEAFF. DNA of the CDR3: TGCAGTGCTAGATCAGGGAAATGGGACAGGCCTCTCTCTGAAGCTTTCTTT.